This T cell receptor beta chain originates from a study of cytomegalovirus exposure and HLA in healthy donors. To note about this clone: Its target is unknown.

Nominally healthy donors were sampled, though unrecorded immune exposures were likely. General study results and limits: Sequencing had likely introduced a cluster of highly shared sequence variants as an artifact. V- and J-gene trimming of TCR beta was linked (in a later analysis) to a missense DCLRE1C variant.

The PCR was carried out with 60 Vbeta primers and 13 Jbeta primers. Assay used: immunoSEQ multiplex PCR; TCRdb lists only in-frame clones, some missing. The sample records 150,000 or so clones, roughly 70% being singletons. The sequence was obtained from a man aged 25 to 45 in good health and CMV-seronegative. The specimen sequenced was PBMCs.

The CDR3 loop reads CASSRTPIAVQETQYF. CDR3 DNA sequence: TGTGCCAGCAGTCGCACCCCCATAGCGGTCCAAGAGACCCAGTACTTC. The chain carries TRBV28 and TRBJ2-5, with a weak D call TRBD2 (6 bases). The CDR3 spans 16 residues. With 5 bases removed from V and 1 base from J, the gap between germline ends came to 17 bases. Germline V gene data show CDR1 as MDHEN and CDR2 as SYDVKM.